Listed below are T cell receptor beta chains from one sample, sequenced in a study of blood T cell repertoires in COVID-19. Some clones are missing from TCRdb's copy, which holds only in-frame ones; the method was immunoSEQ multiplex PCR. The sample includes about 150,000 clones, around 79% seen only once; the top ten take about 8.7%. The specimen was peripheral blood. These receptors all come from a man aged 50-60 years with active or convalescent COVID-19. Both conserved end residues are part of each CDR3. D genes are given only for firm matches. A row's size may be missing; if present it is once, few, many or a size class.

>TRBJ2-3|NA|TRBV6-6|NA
TGTGCCAGCAGTTATATAGAGAGCACAGATACGCAGTATTTT
CASSYIESTDTQYF
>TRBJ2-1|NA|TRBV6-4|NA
TGTGCCAGCAGTGACTCTTCTAAGACATTTTACAATGAGCAGTTCTTC
CASSDSSKTFYNEQFF
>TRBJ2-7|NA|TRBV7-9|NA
TGTGCCAGCAGCTTCTTTTGGGGGGACGAGCAGTACTTC
CASSFFWGDEQYF
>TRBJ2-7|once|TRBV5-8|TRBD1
TGTGCCAGCAGCTTTGACAGGGACTACGAGCAGTACTTC
CASSFDRDYEQYF
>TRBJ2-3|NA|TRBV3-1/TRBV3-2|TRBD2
TGTGCCAGCAGCCTTACTAGCGGGGTCCGAGGTACGCAGTATTTT
CASSLTSGVRGTQYF
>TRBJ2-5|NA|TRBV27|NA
TGTGCCAGCAGTTTACCCGGCGCAGGGACCCAGTACTTC
CASSLPGAGTQYF
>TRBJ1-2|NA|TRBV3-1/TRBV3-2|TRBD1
TGTGCCAGCAGCCAAGTCGAAACAGGGGGTCGTGGCTACACCTTC
CASSQVETGGRGYTF
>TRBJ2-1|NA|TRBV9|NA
TGTGCCAGCAGCGTAGCGGTCGGTAGCCCGGCGGAGCAGTTCTTC
CASSVAVGSPAEQFF
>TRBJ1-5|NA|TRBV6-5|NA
TGTGCCAGCTCAGACAGCTCTTATAGCAATCAGCCCCAGCATTTT
CASSDSSYSNQPQHF
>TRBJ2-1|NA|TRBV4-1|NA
TGCGCCAGCAGCCAAGATACCCGTTTAGCGGTACACAATGAGCAGTTCTTC
CASSQDTRLAVHNEQFF
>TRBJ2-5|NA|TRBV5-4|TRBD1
TGTGCCAGCAGCCCTCAGACAGGGAACCAAGAGACCCAGTACTTC
CASSPQTGNQETQYF
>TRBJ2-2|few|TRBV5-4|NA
TGTGCCAGCAGCTTGGACTCATCCACCGGGGAGCTGTTTTTT
CASSLDSSTGELFF
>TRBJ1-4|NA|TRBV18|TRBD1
TGTGCCAGCTCATCAACAGGGGTGACTAATGAAAAACTGTTTTTT
CASSSTGVTNEKLFF